The next 10 T cell receptor beta chains were all read from a single sample in a study of T cell responses to AZD1222 COVID-19 vaccine. Repertoires were generated with immunoSEQ multiplex PCR, while TCRdb's copy carries only in-frame clones and drops some. The sample lists approximately 56,000 clones; approximately 85% were seen once. The sequencing used peripheral blood, collected on day 0 of AZD1222 vaccination. These receptors came from an adult in good health.

Only a few counts were recorded for this clone. This chain joins TRBV6-5 and TRBJ1-6, with unresolved D. The germline V gene encodes CDR1 MNHEY and CDR2 SVGAGI. This CDR3 is 14 amino acids long. V was pared by 10 bases and J by 4 bases, with 14 bases between. The CDR3 is CATLRGRYNSPLHF. The CDR3 nucleotides are TGTGCCACCTTACGGGGTCGATATAATTCACCCCTCCACTTT.

The CDR3 spells CVRSLAETGLDGETQYF. Here the CDR3 DNA reads TGTGTCAGAAGCTTAGCCGAGACAGGGTTAGATGGGGAGACCCAGTACTTC. This sequence joins TRBV7-5 and TRBJ2-5; the D call of TRBD1 is as the table states it, not checked on the DNA. TRBV7-5 is designated a pseudogene. There are 17 residues in the CDR3.

This clone was counted a few times. The chain employs TRBV5-8 and TRBJ1-2; 7 bases align to TRBD1. The ends lost 0 bases at V and 3 bases at J; junction bases unmatched: 8. CDR1 is SGHTS and CDR2 is YDEGEE in the germline V gene. The CDR3 covers 16 residues. CDR3: CASSLGPGTAYYGYTF. CDR3 coding DNA: TGTGCCAGCAGCTTGGGGCCTGGGACAGCATACTATGGCTACACCTTC. Full variable domain (rest looked up from reference TRBV5-8 and TRBJ1-2): EAGVTQSPTHLIKTRGQQATLRCSPISGHTSVYWYQQALGLGLQFLLWYDEGEERNRGNFPPRFSGRQFPNYSSELNVNALELEDSALYLCASSLGPGTAYYGYTFGSGTRLTVV.

The CDR3 nucleotides are TGTGCCATCAATACCTTCGGGTCACCCCTCCACTTT. This codes for CAINTFGSPLHF. The chain uses TRBV28 and TRBJ1-6; D call uncertain. Germline loops: CDR1 MDHEN, CDR2 SYDVKM. The length of the CDR3 is 12 residues. With 10 bases removed from V and 10 bases from J, the gap between germline ends came to 14 bases.

This clone appeared a single time. The genes are TRBV10-3 and TRBJ2-5, with D perhaps matching TRBD1 (7 bases). In germline, CDR1 is ENHRY, CDR2 SYGVKD. Between the trimmed V and J ends, which lost 5 bases and 5 bases, there was a span of 18 bases. The CDR3 is 15 amino acids. The CDR3 protein is CAISITGAGGETQYF. CDR3 bases: TGTGCCATCAGTATTACAGGGGCCGGAGGGGAGACCCAGTACTTC.

The V and J genes are TRBV4-2 and TRBJ2-2; 11 nucleotides line up with TRBD1. Germline CDR1 LGHNA, CDR2 YNFKEQ. Losses at the gene ends were 4 bases for V and 5 bases for J; bases not matched to a gene: 6. This CDR3 region has 16 residues. The CDR3 sequence: CASSPDRDRGTGELFF. The CDR3 nucleotides are TGTGCCAGCAGCCCCGACCGGGACAGGGGGACCGGGGAGCTGTTTTTT.

As concerns this clone: Other DNA sequences in this sample translate to the same CDR3. The genes are TRBV12-3 or TRBV12-4 and TRBJ2-7; D unclear. CDR3 length: 11 amino acids. Trimming pared 3 bases from V and 3 bases from J, leaving 3 bases between. CDR3 sequence reads: CASSLGYEQYF. The CDR3 DNA reads as TGTGCCAGCAGTTTGGGCTACGAGCAGTACTTC.

This clone was observed a single time. The J gene is TRBJ2-2, the V gene TRBV11-3; D is possibly TRBD1 or TRBD2 (5 bases each). V was pared by 4 bases and J by 5 bases, with 14 bases between. The CDR3 has 15 residues. Per germline, CDR1 SGHNT and CDR2 YENEEA. The CDR3 bases are TGTGCCAGCAGCTCAGGGCGCGGGTTGACCGGGGAGCTGTTTTTT. This sequence encodes CASSSGRGLTGELFF.

CDR3 nucleotides: TGTGCCAGCAGCTTGCGGGGGCGCGGTTCACCCCTCCACTTT. The encoded protein is CASSLRGRGSPLHF. This chain joins TRBV5-6 and TRBJ1-6, with D possibly matching TRBD1 (6 bases). The CDR3 covers 14 residues. Trimming removed 1 base at V and 9 bases at J, with 11 bases between. Germline CDR1 SGHDT, CDR2 YYEEEE.

This clone appeared once. This chain uses TRBV27 with TRBJ1-2; 7 nucleotides agree with TRBD1. The CDR3 loop spans 15 amino acids. CDR1 MNHEY and CDR2 SMNVEV come from the germline V gene (reference sequence). Trimming removed 5 bases from V and 6 bases from J; junction bases left unmatched: 12. This CDR3 reads CASSTYRGRPNGYTF. In DNA form, the CDR3 reads TGTGCCAGCAGTACCTACAGGGGCCGGCCAAATGGCTACACCTTC.